This is a list of T cell receptor beta chains from one sample in a study of blood T cell repertoires in COVID-19. The protocol was immunoSEQ multiplex PCR, while the TCRdb copy is restricted to in-frame clones and leaves out a portion. Of hundreds of thousands of clones listed, around 87% were seen once; the top ten hold roughly a tenth. Sample: PBMCs or T cells enriched from blood (not recorded which). These receptors came from a woman aged 50 to 65 who had recovered from COVID-19. Both conserved end residues are part of each CDR3. A D gene is named only where the DNA matches it firmly. Part of the rows lack a size; the others show once, few, many or a class for expanded clones.

NA	TRBJ1-1	TRBV4-2	NA	TGTGCCAGCAGCCAAGAACGTGTGTCGGAGTTGAACACTGAAGCTTTCTTT	CASSQERVSELNTEAFF
NA	TRBJ1-5	TRBV2	NA	TGTGCAACAGCAGGGTGGAGCAATCAGCCCCAGCATTTT	CATAGWSNQPQHF
NA	TRBJ1-5	TRBV28	NA	TGTGCCAGCAATGAGTTAAAGGGAGGCAATCAGCCCCAGCATTTT	CASNELKGGNQPQHF
NA	TRBJ1-2	TRBV7-9	NA	TGTGCCAGCAGCTTCACGGACTATGGCTACACCTTC	CASSFTDYGYTF
NA	TRBJ2-6	TRBV9	NA	TGTGCCAGCAGCGCCACTGGGGCCAACGTCCTGACTTTC	CASSATGANVLTF
NA	TRBJ2-1	TRBV2	NA	TGTGCCAGCACGGAGGGGCCCCTGGGGAACAATGAGCAGTTCTTC	CASTEGPLGNNEQFF
NA	TRBJ1-1	TRBV15	NA	TGTGCCACCAGCAGAGATGGGGGCCTCGCCACTGAAGCTTTCTTT	CATSRDGGLATEAFF
NA	TRBJ1-1	TRBV19	NA	NA	CASILATNTEAFF
TRBD2	TRBJ2-5	TRBV3-1/TRBV3-2	NA	TGTGCCAGCAGCCTTCTAGCGGGGGAAGGTCGAGAGACCCAGTACTTC	CASSLLAGEGRETQYF
NA	TRBJ2-7	TRBV6-5	few	TGTGCCAGCAGTCGAGAAGACAGTTCCTACGAGCAGTACTTC	CASSREDSSYEQYF
NA	TRBJ1-2	TRBV7-2	NA	TGTGCCAGCAGCCGCGGTGACCTAACGGGCTACACCTTC	CASSRGDLTGYTF
TRBD2	TRBJ2-2	TRBV4-2	few	TGTGCCAGCAGCATTCCGGGGACTAGGGCTTCCAACACCGGGGAGCTGTTTTTT	CASSIPGTRASNTGELFF
NA	TRBJ2-7	TRBV27	few	TGTGCCAGCAGTCCATTGGGGGGATACGAGCAGTACTTC	CASSPLGGYEQYF
NA	TRBJ1-2	TRBV27	NA	TGTGCCAGCAGTCTGGGGGGGTCGGGTGGCTACACCTTC	CASSLGGSGGYTF
TRBD2	TRBJ2-5	TRBV4-2	NA	TGTGCCAGCAGCCAAGCGACCTCGGGGGGGGAAGAGACCCAGTACTTC	CASSQATSGGEETQYF
NA	TRBJ1-2	TRBV19	NA	TGTGCCAGTAGTATAACCAGCTATGGCTACACCTTC	CASSITSYGYTF
TRBD1	TRBJ2-3	TRBV2	NA	TGTGCCAGCAGCGGGGTCGGGACAGGTTTTGATACGCAGTATTTT	CASSGVGTGFDTQYF
TRBD1	TRBJ2-2	TRBV3-1/TRBV3-2	NA	TGTGCCAGCAGCCAAGAGACAGGGGTCGGAGTCGGGGAGCTGTTTTTT	CASSQETGVGVGELFF
TRBD1	TRBJ2-1	TRBV5-1	few	TGCGCCAGCAGCTTGGGACAGGGGGCTGTTGTGTCCTCCTACAATGAGCAGTTCTTC	CASSLGQGAVVSSYNEQFF
NA	TRBJ1-3	TRBV30	NA	TGTGCTTACCTGGGACATGTTGAAACCATATATTTT	CAYLGHVETIYF
NA	TRBJ1-1	TRBV7-2	NA	TGTGCCAGCAGCCTAATGGAGGCAGGAGAAGCTTTCTTT	CASSLMEAGEAFF
TRBD1	TRBJ1-6	TRBV2	NA	TGTGCCAGCAGTGAAGGACAGGGACGTAATTCACCCCTCCACTTT	CASSEGQGRNSPLHF
NA	TRBJ2-3	TRBV19	NA	TGTGCCAGTAGTATGGGACTCAGCACAGATACGCAGTATTTT	CASSMGLSTDTQYF
TRBD1	TRBJ1-1	TRBV25-1	NA	TGTGCCAGCAGTGGCCGACAGGGAGAGGACACTGAAGCTTTCTTT	CASSGRQGEDTEAFF
NA	TRBJ1-1	TRBV6-5	NA	TGTGCCAGCAGTTACGGTTGGCCGAACACTGAAGCTTTCTTT	CASSYGWPNTEAFF
NA	TRBJ2-5	TRBV12-5	once	TGTGCTAGTGGTCAGCAACATTCGACAACCCAGTACTTC	CASGQQHSTTQYF
NA	TRBJ2-7	TRBV3-1/TRBV3-2	NA	TGTGCCAGCAGCCCCCCAGAGGGCCCTTCGAACTTC	CASSPPEGPSNF